Following are 30 T cell receptor beta chains from one sample sequenced in a study of cytomegalovirus exposure and HLA in healthy donors. The PCR employed 60 Vbeta primers together with 13 Jbeta primers. Assay used: immunoSEQ multiplex PCR; TCRdb lists only in-frame clones, some missing. The repertoire holds around 150,000 clones, with around four fifths as singletons. Material for sequencing was PBMCs. The source is a girl aged 2-10 years in good health and CMV-seropositive.

This sequence joins TRBV5-1 and TRBJ2-5; TRBD2 is a possible D gene (7 bases). This CDR3 spans 14 amino acids. Germline lookup yields CDR1 SGHRS and CDR2 YFSETQ. V lost 4 bases and J 4 bases, leaving 14 bases between the germline ends. Here the CDR3 reads CASSKGEGGETQYF. The DNA for the CDR3 is TGCGCCAGCAGCAAGGGGGAGGGAGGAGAGACCCAGTACTTC.

This chain links TRBV5-1 with TRBJ1-1; D gene ambiguous. CDR1 and CDR2 (germline): SGHRS, YFSETQ. V lost 3 bases and J lost 7, with 16 bases in between. The CDR3 covers 14 residues. The CDR3 protein is CASSSRGGGVEAFF. CDR3 nucleotides: TGCGCCAGCAGCTCCCGCGGAGGAGGTGTTGAAGCTTTCTTT.

This rearrangement joins TRBV7-8 to TRBJ2-3; TRBD1 aligns across 10 bases. Germline CDR1 reads SGHVS; CDR2 reads FQNEAQ. This CDR3 has 16 residues. The V gene end was trimmed by 4 bases and the J gene end by 2 bases; junction bases not matched to a gene: 6. The CDR3 spells CASSSTGTGVTDTQYF. The CDR3 region has the DNA TGTGCCAGCAGCTCAACCGGGACAGGGGTCACAGATACGCAGTATTTT.

The V and J genes are TRBV6-1 and TRBJ1-1, with D possibly matching TRBD1 (6 bases). CDR1 is MNHNS, CDR2 SASEGT, per germline. The V gene lost 5 bases and the J gene lost 2 bases, with 12 bases spanning the gap. CDR3 length equals 14 residues. The DNA for the CDR3 is TGTGCCAGCAGTATCAGGGGTGGAAACACTGAAGCTTTCTTT. Amino acids: CASSIRGGNTEAFF.

The V call is TRBV10-1, the J call TRBJ2-7; tentatively, D is TRBD1 (5 bases). Germline lookup yields CDR1 WNHNN and CDR2 SYGVQD (reference sequence). This CDR3 spans 14 amino acids. V gave up 4 bases and J gave up 1 base, with 11 bases separating them. This CDR3 reads CASSALGQSYEQYF. The CDR3 DNA is TGCGCCAGCAGTGCCCTGGGGCAGTCCTACGAGCAGTACTTC.

This clone was observed once. The rearrangement joins TRBV29-1 to TRBJ2-3; 9 bases are a match to TRBD1. This CDR3 contains 14 residues. The germline gives CDR1 SQVTM, CDR2 ANQGSEA. V dropped 6 bases and J dropped 6; count of bases not matched to a gene: 10. CDR3 amino acids: CSVGTGGASDTQYF. The CDR3 region has the DNA TGCAGCGTGGGAACAGGGGGCGCTTCCGATACGCAGTATTTT.

This chain connects TRBV20-1 to TRBJ2-5; TRBD2 might be the D (5 bases). V lost 1 base and J 9 bases, leaving 9 bases between the germline ends. The CDR3 length is 11 residues. Germline V lookup: CDR1 DFQATT, CDR2 SNEGSKA (reference sequence). Here the CDR3 DNA reads TGCAGTGCTAGAGTTCCCGGGGCCCAGTACTTC. It specifies CSARVPGAQYF.

The chain has TRBV9 and TRBJ2-5, with unresolved D. Trimming took 3 bases from V and 1 from J, leaving 13 bases between them. From germline, CDR1 is SGDLS and CDR2 YYNGEE. This CDR3 has 15 residues. The CDR3 region has the DNA TGTGCCAGCAGCGAGAGACCTGGGCTCCAAGAGACCCAGTACTTC. Translated: CASSERPGLQETQYF.

The J gene is TRBJ1-1, the V gene TRBV2; tentative D call: TRBD1 (5 bases). Trimming pared 2 bases from V and 3 bases from J, leaving 16 bases between. The V gene's germline CDR1 is SNHLY and CDR2 FYNNEI. The CDR3 runs to 16 residues. The DNA of the CDR3 is TGTGCCAGCAGTGAACGTCAAACAGGAGCGTACACTGAAGCTTTCTTT. This encodes CASSERQTGAYTEAFF.

This clone was detected once. The chain recombines TRBV6-6 with TRBJ1-2; 12 nucleotides align to TRBD1. From germline, CDR1 is MNHNY and CDR2 SVGAGI (reference sequence). The J segment lost 3 bases and the V segment lost 2 bases, leaving 4 bases of the junction unmatched. The CDR3 extends over 16 amino acids. The CDR3 loop is CASSYRDRGPDYGYTF. The CDR3 bases are TGTGCCAGCAGTTACAGGGACAGGGGGCCTGACTATGGCTACACCTTC.

This rearrangement joins TRBV5-4 to TRBJ1-6, with 8 bases aligning to TRBD1. After removal of 1 base from V and 9 bases from J, the junction contained 0 bases not matched to a gene. The CDR3 totals 13 residues. The germline V gene has CDR1 SGHNT and CDR2 YYREEE (reference sequence). The DNA of the CDR3 is TGTGCCAGCAGCTTGACAGGGGGTTCACCCCTCCACTTT. It specifies CASSLTGGSPLHF.

This chain joins TRBV30 and TRBJ2-1; 11 nucleotides align to TRBD2. Germline V CDR1 and CDR2: GTSNPN, SVGIG (reference sequence). The junction had 10 bases not matched to a gene; V was cut back by 8 bases and J by 7 bases. The CDR3 consists of 14 residues. In DNA, the CDR3 is TGTGCCAGACATACTAGCGGGAGTGGGAATGAGCAGTTCTTC. Residues: CARHTSGSGNEQFF.

V usage is TRBV14 and J usage is TRBJ1-1; 8 bases are shared with TRBD1. The V segment lost 8 bases and the J segment 2 bases; nucleotides outside the gene matches: 25. This CDR3 contains 20 residues. Germline lookup yields CDR1 SGHDN and CDR2 FVKESK. This CDR3 reads CASLREGQGWGPAENTEAFF. In DNA, the CDR3 is TGTGCCAGCCTTCGCGAAGGACAGGGCTGGGGGCCAGCTGAAAACACTGAAGCTTTCTTT. Variable domain in full (rest from reference TRBV14 and TRBJ1-1): EAGVTQFPSHSVIEKGQTVTLRCDPISGHDNLYWYRRVMGKEIKFLLHFVKESKQDESGMPNNRFLAERTGGTYSTLKVQPAELEDSGVYFCASLREGQGWGPAENTEAFFGQGTRLTVV.

The rearrangement uses TRBV13 and TRBJ2-7; 10 bases are shared with TRBD2. Germline V gives CDR1 PRHDT, CDR2 FYEKMQ (reference sequence). CDR3 length: 14 amino acids. With V trimmed by 5 bases and J by 5 bases, 6 bases remained unmatched. CDR3: CASSEREGVHEQYF. In DNA form, the CDR3 reads TGTGCCAGCAGCGAGCGGGAGGGTGTCCACGAGCAGTACTTC.

The V call is TRBV4-1, the J call TRBJ1-2; no definite D call. Trimming removed 5 bases at V and 8 bases at J, with 18 bases between. Per the germline V gene, CDR1 is MGHRA and CDR2 is YSYEKL. The CDR3 contains 14 residues. The CDR3 nucleotides read TGCGCCAGCAGCTCCCGGACGGGAAAAGGAGGCTACACCTTC. It encodes CASSSRTGKGGYTF.

The chain has TRBV19 and TRBJ1-2, with TRBD1 identical over 8 bases. The CDR3 is made up of 13 amino acids. V was pared by 7 bases and J by 8 bases, with 9 bases of the junction left unmatched. Germline values: CDR1 LNHDA, CDR2 SQIVND (reference sequence). DNA for the CDR3: TGTGCCAGTACCGAGACAGGGGATAGCGGCTACACCTTC. This codes for CASTETGDSGYTF.

This chain uses TRBV27 with TRBJ1-5; D is unclear. Trimming cost V 2 bases and J 2 bases, with 10 bases left between them. Germline V gene sequence: CDR1 MNHEY, CDR2 SMNVEV (reference sequence). This CDR3 has 15 amino acids. The CDR3 DNA follows: TGTGCCAGCAGTTTAATGGCAACAGGCAATCAGCCCCAGCATTTT. It yields the protein CASSLMATGNQPQHF.

The rearrangement uses TRBV7-9 and TRBJ2-1; TRBD2 aligns across 9 bases. This CDR3 has 15 residues. With 5 bases clipped from V and 7 bases from J, the junction kept 9 bases outside the gene matches. Germline V CDR1 and CDR2: SEHNR, FQNEAQ (reference sequence). The CDR3 DNA reads TGTGCCAGCAGCGGCGGACTAGCGAGTAGTAATGAGCAGTTCTTC. Translation gives CASSGGLASSNEQFF.

The genes are TRBV6-5 and TRBJ1-2, with 8 bases lining up with TRBD1. With V trimmed by 0 bases and J by 4 bases, 4 bases remained unmatched. From germline, CDR1 is MNHEY and CDR2 SVGAGI. The CDR3 covers 15 residues. CDR3 in DNA: TGTGCCAGCAGTTACTCGACAGGGGTGGGCTATGGCTACACCTTC. It encodes CASSYSTGVGYGYTF.

The rearrangement uses TRBV7-9 and TRBJ2-7; D gene ambiguous. This CDR3 has 12 amino acids. Germline V CDR1 and CDR2: SEHNR, FQNEAQ (reference sequence). The V end was cut by 5 bases, the J end by 3 bases, with 8 bases between. DNA for the CDR3: TGTGCCAGCAGCAACTACGGCTACGAGCAGTACTTC. Residues: CASSNYGYEQYF.

This clone was recorded only once. The chain has TRBV27 and TRBJ2-3; D is possibly TRBD1 (5 bases). CDR3 length: 16 amino acids. The germline gives CDR1 MNHEY, CDR2 SMNVEV (reference sequence). Trimming removed 5 bases from V and 1 base from J, with 16 bases in between. The CDR3, as DNA: TGTGCCAGCAGTCTCGGGCCCCTCAGGGGCACAGATACGCAGTATTTT. It specifies CASSLGPLRGTDTQYF.

This chain links TRBV30 with TRBJ1-1, with 7 nucleotides matching TRBD1. Germline loops: CDR1 GTSNPN, CDR2 SVGIG (reference sequence). The CDR3 runs to 12 residues. V lost 0 bases and J lost 10; bases outside the gene matches: 5. The CDR3 sequence: CAWSVQGSRAFF. CDR3 bases: TGTGCCTGGAGTGTACAGGGGAGTAGAGCTTTCTTT. Complete variable domain (other parts from reference TRBV30 and TRBJ1-1): SQTIHQWPATLVQPVGSPLSLECTVEGTSNPNLYWYRQAAGRGLQLLFYSVGIGQISSEVPQNLSASRPQDRQFILSSKKLLLSDSGFYLCAWSVQGSRAFFGQGTRLTVV.

J is TRBJ1-5 and V is TRBV5-5; D is possibly TRBD1 (6 bases). Per germline, CDR1 SGHKS and CDR2 YYEKEE (reference sequence). V was trimmed by 3 bases and J by 3 bases, leaving 13 bases between them. This CDR3 has 15 residues. The DNA for the CDR3 is TGTGCCAGCAGCTCAGGTCAGGGGATCAATCAGCCCCAGCATTTT. This encodes CASSSGQGINQPQHF. Drawing the rest from reference TRBV5-5 and TRBJ1-5, the complete variable domain is DAGVTQSPTHLIKTRGQQVTLRCSPISGHKSVSWYQQVLGQGPQFIFQYYEKEERGRGNFPDRFSARQFPNYSSELNVNALLLGDSALYLCASSSGQGINQPQHFGDGTRLSIL.

The chain employs TRBV28 and TRBJ2-3; TRBD1 aligns across 10 bases. Germline assignment: CDR1 MDHEN and CDR2 SYDVKM. V shed 3 bases, J shed 4 bases, and the junction held 4 bases outside the gene matches. The CDR3 is 15 residues long. CDR3 in amino acids: CASSLGTGAADTQYF. As DNA, the CDR3 is TGTGCCAGCAGTTTGGGGACAGGGGCAGCAGATACGCAGTATTTT.

The sample holds a few counts of this clone. CDR3 in DNA: TGTGCCAGCAGTTCCTTAGAAGCTCCGAACACCGGGGAGCTGTTTTTT. Translating it yields CASSSLEAPNTGELFF. This chain uses TRBV6-6 with TRBJ2-2; no firm D call. V gave up 4 bases and J gave up 0 bases, with 12 bases separating them. Germline assignment: CDR1 MNHNY and CDR2 SVGAGI (reference sequence). The CDR3 extends over 16 amino acids.

This rearrangement joins TRBV5-4 to TRBJ2-7, with a tentative D call TRBD1 (6 bases). Looked up from germline, CDR1 is SGHNT and CDR2 is YYREEE (reference sequence). V was cut by 0 bases and J by 6 bases, with 16 bases left in between. The CDR3 contains 15 residues. CDR3 nucleotide sequence: TGTGCCAGCAGCTTGGCCGGTGACAGGCAACGCGAGCAGTACTTC. Its protein is CASSLAGDRQREQYF.

J is TRBJ1-2 and V is TRBV2; D is unresolved. The CDR3 length is 12 residues. In germline, CDR1 is SNHLY, CDR2 FYNNEI. V was pared by 4 bases and J by 2 bases, with 5 bases between. For the CDR3, the DNA is TGTGCCAGCAGTGGGCAGAACTATGGCTACACCTTC. This translates into CASSGQNYGYTF.

The chain couples TRBV2 to TRBJ2-7; D uncertain. The CDR3 consists of 11 residues. The V end was cut by 6 bases, the J end by 4 bases, with 7 bases between. Per germline, CDR1 SNHLY and CDR2 FYNNEI. The CDR3 DNA sequence: TGTGCCAGCAGCGACTCGTACGAGCAGTACTTC. This sequence encodes CASSDSYEQYF.

The CDR3: CASRGTSGIGGELFF. CDR3 DNA sequence: TGTGCCAGCAGGGGGACTAGCGGGATCGGCGGGGAGCTGTTTTTT. This chain links TRBV2 with TRBJ2-2; 13 nucleotides agree with TRBD2. Germline CDR1 SNHLY, CDR2 FYNNEI. V lost 6 bases, J lost 7 bases, and 5 bases stayed unmatched. The CDR3 totals 15 residues.

The rearrangement uses TRBV28 and TRBJ2-1; TRBD2 aligns across 11 bases. CDR1 and CDR2 (germline): MDHEN, SYDVKM. V lost 6 bases to trimming and J lost 5 bases; unmatched junction nucleotides: 0. This CDR3 is 13 amino acids long. The CDR3 DNA sequence: TGTGCCAGCAGGACTAGCGGGGACAATGAGCAGTTCTTC. The encoded protein is CASRTSGDNEQFF. The full variable domain, with the rest looked up from reference TRBV28 and TRBJ2-1, is DVKVTQSSRYLVKRTGEKVFLECVQDMDHENMFWYRQDPGLGLRLIYFSYDVKMKEKGDIPEGYSVSREKKERFSLILESASTNQTSMYLCASRTSGDNEQFFGPGTRLTVL.